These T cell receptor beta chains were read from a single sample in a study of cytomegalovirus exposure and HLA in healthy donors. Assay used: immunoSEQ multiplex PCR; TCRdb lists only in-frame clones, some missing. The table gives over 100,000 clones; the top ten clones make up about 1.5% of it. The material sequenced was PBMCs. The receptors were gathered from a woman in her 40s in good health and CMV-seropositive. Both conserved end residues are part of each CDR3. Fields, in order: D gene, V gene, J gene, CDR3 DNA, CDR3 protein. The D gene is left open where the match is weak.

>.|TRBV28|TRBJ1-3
TGTGCCAGCACCAAAGACAGGATCTCTGGAAACACCATATATTTT
CASTKDRISGNTIYF
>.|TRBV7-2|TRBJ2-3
TGTGCCAGCAGCTTATTTACTCTCCCCTCTAACACAGATACGCAGTATTTT
CASSLFTLPSNTDTQYF
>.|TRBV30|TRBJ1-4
TGTGCCTGGAGTGTAGGTGCGGGACGTGCAACTAATGAAAAACTGTTTTTT
CAWSVGAGRATNEKLFF
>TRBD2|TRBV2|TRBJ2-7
TGTGCCAGCAGTTCTACTAGCGGGAGTGGTAGCTCCTACGAGCAGTACTTC
CASSSTSGSGSSYEQYF
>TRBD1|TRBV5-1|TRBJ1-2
TGCGCCAGCAGCTCCCAGGGGGCTAGTAACTATGGCTACACCTTC
CASSSQGASNYGYTF
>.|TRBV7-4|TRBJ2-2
TGTGCCAGGGCGGCACGGGAGAACACCGGGGAGCTGTTTTTT
CARAARENTGELFF
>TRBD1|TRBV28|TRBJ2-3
TGTGCCAGCAGGGGACAGGGGATCAACACAGATACGCAGTATTTT
CASRGQGINTDTQYF
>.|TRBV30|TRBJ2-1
TGTGCCTGGAGTTCGCTGAGCTCCTACAATGAGCAGTTCTTC
CAWSSLSSYNEQFF
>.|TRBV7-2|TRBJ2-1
TGTGCCAGCAGCTTAGGGACTAACAATGAGCAGTTCTTC
CASSLGTNNEQFF
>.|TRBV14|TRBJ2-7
TGTGCCAGCAGCCAAGAAGGGGGTCTTACCTACGAGCAGTACTTC
CASSQEGGLTYEQYF
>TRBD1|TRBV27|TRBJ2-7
TGTGCCAGCAGTTTAAGGGGGAGTTGGGGACAGGGAAACTACGAGCAGTACTTC
CASSLRGSWGQGNYEQYF
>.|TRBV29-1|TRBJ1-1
TGCAGCGTCTACAGGGATTGGAACACTGAAGCTTTCTTT
CSVYRDWNTEAFF
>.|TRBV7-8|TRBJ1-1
TGTGCCAGCAGCTTAACCGAGGACTTTGCCCACACTGAAGCTTTCTTT
CASSLTEDFAHTEAFF
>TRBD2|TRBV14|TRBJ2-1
TGTGCCAGCAGCCCGATAGCGGGAGTTTCCTACAATGAGCAGTTCTTC
CASSPIAGVSYNEQFF
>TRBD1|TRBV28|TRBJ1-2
TGTGCCAGCAGTTTATTTGGGACAGGGAAATTCTATGGCTACACCTTC
CASSLFGTGKFYGYTF
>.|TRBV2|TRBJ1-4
TGTGCCAGCAGCCATAGGACGGGGGGAGAAAAACTGTTTTTT
CASSHRTGGEKLFF
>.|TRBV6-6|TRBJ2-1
TGTGCCAGCAGTTACTCAGCTAGTTACGGGAATGAGCAGTTCTTC
CASSYSASYGNEQFF
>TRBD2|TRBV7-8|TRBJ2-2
TGTGCCAGCAGCCGTTTTAGCGGGGGGCCCACCGGGGAGCTGTTTTTT
CASSRFSGGPTGELFF
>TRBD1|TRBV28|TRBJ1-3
TGTGCCAGCAGTTTCCCAGGGGGCTCAGGAAACACCATATATTTT
CASSFPGGSGNTIYF
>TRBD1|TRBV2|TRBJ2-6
TGTGCCAGCACGGACAGGGGGTTTGGCTCTGGGGCCAACGTCCTGACTTTC
CASTDRGFGSGANVLTF
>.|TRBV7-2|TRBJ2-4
TGTGCCAGCAGCTTATTGGGCCAGGTCAAAAACATTCAGTACTTC
CASSLLGQVKNIQYF
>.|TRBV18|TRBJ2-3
TGTGCCAGCTCACTCCGGGGAGGCACAGATACGCAGTATTTT
CASSLRGGTDTQYF
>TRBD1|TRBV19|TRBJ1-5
TGTGCCAGTAGTACACAGGGGGCTCAAAGCAATCAGCCCCAGCATTTT
CASSTQGAQSNQPQHF
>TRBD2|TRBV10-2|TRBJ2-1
TGCGCCAGCAGGGGACTAGCGGCCAATGAGCAGTTCTTC
CASRGLAANEQFF
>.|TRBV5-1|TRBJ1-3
TGCGCCAGCAGCTTGTCAGGGGCGGAGGGAAACACCATATATTTT
CASSLSGAEGNTIYF
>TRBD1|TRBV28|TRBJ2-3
TGTGCCAGCAAGATGACAGGGGGGACAGATACGCAGTATTTT
CASKMTGGTDTQYF
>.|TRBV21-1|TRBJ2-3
TGTGCCAGCATCTACGCCGGGGATAGCACAGATACGCAGTATTTT
CASIYAGDSTDTQYF
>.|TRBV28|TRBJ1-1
TGTGCCAGCACCTCATCCCAGGGGCGGAAGAAAGCTTTCTTT
CASTSSQGRKKAFF
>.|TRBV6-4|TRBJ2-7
TGTGCCAGGTTCGACTACGAGCAGTACTTC
CARFDYEQYF
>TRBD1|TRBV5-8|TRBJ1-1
TGTGCCAGCAGCCAGCGGACAGGGGAAGCTTTCTTT
CASSQRTGEAFF
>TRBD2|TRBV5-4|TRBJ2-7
TGTGCCAGCAACCGGGAGGATGACTCCTACGAGCAGTACTTC
CASNREDDSYEQYF
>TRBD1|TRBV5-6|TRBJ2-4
TGTGCCGGCAGCCCTCGTTTGGGGACAGTAAACATTCAGTACTTC
CAGSPRLGTVNIQYF
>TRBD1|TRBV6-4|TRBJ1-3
TGTGCCAGCAGTGAGCCGGGACAGATACTCTCTGGAAACACCATATATTTT
CASSEPGQILSGNTIYF
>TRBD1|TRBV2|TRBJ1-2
TGTGCCAGCAGTGAAGCTAGCAGGGGGCTATGGTATGGCTACACCTTC
CASSEASRGLWYGYTF
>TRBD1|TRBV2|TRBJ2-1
TGTGCCGTTGTCCGAGACAGGGTGAATGAGCAGTTCTTC
CAVVRDRVNEQFF
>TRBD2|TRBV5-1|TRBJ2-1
TGCGCCAGCAGCTTGGATAGCGGGAGTCACAATGAGCAGTTCTTC
CASSLDSGSHNEQFF
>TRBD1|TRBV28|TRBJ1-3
TGTGCCAGCAGTTTATCAGGGACAGGGGTTACCATATATTTT
CASSLSGTGVTIYF
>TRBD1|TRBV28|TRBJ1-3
TGTGCCACCCTCGACAGGGCCGGCTCTGGAAACACCATATATTTT
CATLDRAGSGNTIYF
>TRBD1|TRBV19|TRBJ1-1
TGTGCCAGTAACCTATGGGACAGGGCCACTGAAGCTTTCTTT
CASNLWDRATEAFF
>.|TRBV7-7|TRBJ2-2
TGTGCCAGCAGTGCCGGGACTCAGACCGGGGAGCTGTTTTTT
CASSAGTQTGELFF